This is a list of T cell receptor beta chains from one sample in a study of blood T cell repertoires in COVID-19. Assay: immunoSEQ multiplex PCR; the TCRdb copy retains only in-frame clones and omits some. The table shows approximately 300,000 clones, with more than 70% occurring only once. The material sequenced was peripheral blood. Receptors were obtained from a woman aged 45-65 years with acute or convalescent COVID-19. The conserved cysteine and the conserved F or W are not part of the CDR3 here. The order of the fields is V gene, CDR3 protein.

>TRBV4-1
ASSQDLPTSGGGPSQF
>TRBV27
ASSATGTDSYEQY
>TRBV28
ASSSLRVGTEAF
>TRBV28
ASNRGGQASTDTQY
>TRBV27
ASTPGLGNNEQF
>TRBV29-1
SVDRDRGRNEQF
>TRBV7-9
ASSPGTGTYEQY
>TRBV27
ASSTTGSVKLF
>TRBV6-1
ASSGGQGAAPDYEQY
>TRBV12-3/TRBV12-4
ASRTGEKLF
>TRBV28
ASRGVMTEETQY
>TRBV28
ASSIGQGFGIKPQH
>TRBV19
ASSRTGTGVSDQPQH
>TRBV11-3
ASSPGQNTEAF
>TRBV7-3
ASSLMGQGGTGELF
>TRBV19
ASSISPGSGANVLT
>TRBV28
ASSYKTGARYEQY
>TRBV29-1
SVVFVERRSGANVLT
>TRBV3-1/TRBV3-2
ASSQDTGEGEQF
>TRBV4-2
ASSGEGRETQY
>TRBV7-9
ASSFSDQPQH
>TRBV28
ATPGGNTGELF
>TRBV9
ASSTRDSSYEQY
>TRBV6-5
ASSRQATSGNTIY
>TRBV11-2
ASSLVGQGVAF
>TRBV2
ASRDRGPGCF
>TRBV6-5
ASSYAQGFDYGYT
>TRBV19
ASSIRGRGRYADTQY
>TRBV5-1
ASSLPSTDTQY
>TRBV6-6
ASSQPDRGEGTEAF
>TRBV7-2
ASSPHGTSGRNEQF
>TRBV29-1
SVEAGEGELF
>TRBV18
ASSQGLATEQY
>TRBV21-1
ASSKEKGTGGKTTNEKLF
>TRBV27
ASATGQGLALSSYEQY
>TRBV5-8
ASSGRTGGRLEQY
>TRBV5-1
ASSDVTGGLSPLH
>TRBV11-2
ASSLTGPYEQY
>TRBV7-9
ASSLGQISYEQY
>TRBV18
ASSHAGTANAYNEQF
>TRBV28
ASRKGLGLNQPQH
>TRBV5-1
ASSLEAGGYEQY
>TRBV7-9
ASSLAGGVGNTIY
>TRBV7-8
ASSRGAGVGEQY
>TRBV29-1
SGTSRGTDTQY
>TRBV4-3
ASSESGGTGISYEQY
>TRBV10-3
AAQGGADSNTEAF
>TRBV28
ASSLPPGLAGENYEQY
>TRBV7-2
ASSLYSIYEQY